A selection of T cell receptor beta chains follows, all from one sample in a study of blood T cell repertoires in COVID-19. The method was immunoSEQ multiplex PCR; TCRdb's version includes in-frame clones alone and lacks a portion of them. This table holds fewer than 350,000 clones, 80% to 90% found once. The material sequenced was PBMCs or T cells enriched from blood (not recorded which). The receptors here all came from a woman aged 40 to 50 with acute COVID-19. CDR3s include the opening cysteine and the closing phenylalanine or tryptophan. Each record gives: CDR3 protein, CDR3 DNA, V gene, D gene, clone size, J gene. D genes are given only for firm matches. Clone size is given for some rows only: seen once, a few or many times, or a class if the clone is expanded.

CDR3aa: CASSQPGQGTGELFF; CDR3nt: TGTGCCAGTAGTCAACCGGGACAGGGGACCGGGGAGCTGTTTTTT; v_gene: TRBV19; d_gene: TRBD1; abundance: -; j_gene: TRBJ2-2
CDR3aa: CASSLFPSGSYNTGELFF; CDR3nt: TGTGCCAGCAGCTTATTCCCTAGCGGGTCGTACAACACCGGGGAGCTGTTTTTT; v_gene: TRBV11-2; d_gene: TRBD2; abundance: once; j_gene: TRBJ2-2
CDR3aa: CASSYLLAGLAKNIQYF; CDR3nt: TGTGCCAGCAGTTACTTACTAGCGGGCCTAGCCAAAAACATTCAGTACTTC; v_gene: TRBV6-2/TRBV6-3; d_gene: TRBD2; abundance: -; j_gene: TRBJ2-4
CDR3aa: CASRSSGRTIYEQFF; CDR3nt: TGTGCCAGCAGGTCTAGCGGGAGGACGATCTATGAGCAGTTCTTC; v_gene: TRBV28; d_gene: TRBD2; abundance: -; j_gene: TRBJ2-1
CDR3aa: CASRLTGNTEAFF; CDR3nt: TGTGCCAGTAGACTTACAGGGAACACTGAAGCTTTCTTT; v_gene: TRBV19; d_gene: -; abundance: -; j_gene: TRBJ1-1
CDR3aa: CAISYLGGMNTEAFF; CDR3nt: TGTGCCATCAGTTACCTTGGGGGGATGAACACTGAAGCTTTCTTT; v_gene: TRBV10-3; d_gene: -; abundance: few; j_gene: TRBJ1-1
CDR3aa: CASGRDRDNQGTDTQYF; CDR3nt: TGTGCTAGTGGTAGGGACAGGGACAATCAAGGCACAGATACGCAGTATTTT; v_gene: TRBV12-5; d_gene: TRBD1; abundance: -; j_gene: TRBJ2-3
CDR3aa: CASSLGQGYTEAFF; CDR3nt: TGTGCCAGCAGCTTGGGGCAGGGGTACACTGAAGCTTTCTTT; v_gene: TRBV5-4; d_gene: -; abundance: -; j_gene: TRBJ1-1
CDR3aa: CASSPHSGDGYTF; CDR3nt: TGTGCCAGCAGCCCCCATTCGGGGGATGGCTACACCTTC; v_gene: TRBV28; d_gene: -; abundance: few; j_gene: TRBJ1-2
CDR3aa: CASSPVGGQNYGYTF; CDR3nt: TGTGCCAGCTCACCCGTCGGGGGGCAGAACTATGGCTACACCTTC; v_gene: TRBV18; d_gene: -; abundance: -; j_gene: TRBJ1-2
CDR3aa: CASSQTGLPYEQYF; CDR3nt: TGTGCCAGCAGCCAAACCGGGTTACCCTACGAGCAGTACTTC; v_gene: TRBV7-8; d_gene: -; abundance: -; j_gene: TRBJ2-7
CDR3aa: CASSLVTVSGNTIYF; CDR3nt: TGTGCCAGCAGCTTAGTAACAGTCTCTGGAAACACCATATATTTT; v_gene: TRBV7-2; d_gene: -; abundance: -; j_gene: TRBJ1-3
CDR3aa: CASSFSTLPEQFF; CDR3nt: TGCGCCAGCAGCTTTTCGACTCTCCCTGAGCAGTTCTTC; v_gene: TRBV5-1; d_gene: -; abundance: few; j_gene: TRBJ2-1
CDR3aa: CASRYGGQRNEKLFF; CDR3nt: TGTGCCAGCAGATACGGGGGACAGAGAAATGAAAAACTGTTTTTT; v_gene: TRBV19; d_gene: TRBD1; abundance: -; j_gene: TRBJ1-4
CDR3aa: CASSLDHRRDIRGSPLHF; CDR3nt: TGTGCCAGCAGCTTGGATCATAGGCGGGATATAAGAGGTTCACCCCTCCACTTT; v_gene: TRBV5-5; d_gene: -; abundance: -; j_gene: TRBJ1-6